The 9 T cell receptor beta chains below all came from one sample that was sequenced in a study of blood T cell repertoires in COVID-19. Assay: immunoSEQ multiplex PCR; the TCRdb copy retains only in-frame clones and omits some. The sample comprises more than 250,000 clones, around 89% of which are singletons, and roughly 1.6% rests with the top ten. Material: PBMCs or T cells enriched from blood (not recorded which). These receptors all come from a woman aged 18-29 years with acute COVID-19.

The chain is built from TRBV19 and TRBJ1-4; tentative D call: TRBD1 (6 bases). The CDR3 runs 15 residues. Trimming stripped 5 bases from V and 4 bases from J, with 14 bases between. The germline V gene encodes CDR1 LNHDA and CDR2 SQIVND (reference sequence). The CDR3: CASSSDRWINEKLFF. In nucleotides, the CDR3 is TGTGCCAGTAGTTCAGACAGGTGGATTAATGAAAAACTGTTTTTT. Based on the CDR3 plus reference TRBV19 and TRBJ1-4, the full variable domain is DGGITQSPKYLFRKEGQNVTLSCEQNLNHDAMYWYRQDPGQGLRLIYYSQIVNDFQKGDIAEGYSVSREKKESFPLTVTSAQKNPTAFYLCASSSDRWINEKLFFGSGTQLSVL.

The gene calls are TRBV28 and TRBJ2-7, with D perhaps TRBD1 (6 bases). Trimming removed 6 bases at V and 7 bases at J, with 16 bases between. The CDR3 totals 13 residues. Germline V gives CDR1 MDHEN, CDR2 SYDVKM. For the CDR3, the DNA is TGTGCCAGCAGCCAGACAGGCCGCTTTGAGCAGTACTTC. It encodes CASSQTGRFEQYF.

As DNA, the CDR3 is TGTGCCAGCAGTGAAGGTTGGAGTTCCTACGAGCAGTACTTC. The encoded protein is CASSEGWSSYEQYF. This sequence joins TRBV6-1 and TRBJ2-7; D remains ambiguous. The length of the CDR3 is 14 residues. The V gene's germline CDR1 is MNHNS and CDR2 SASEGT. V lost 1 base and J lost 1, with 8 bases in between.

V gene TRBV24-1 combines with J gene TRBJ2-1; 9 nucleotides agree with TRBD2. With V trimmed by 9 bases and J by 8 bases, 16 bases remained unmatched. The germline V gene encodes CDR1 KGHDR and CDR2 SFDVKD. This CDR3 is built from 16 residues. CDR3 region: CATEGGRAPAGDEQFF. For the CDR3, the DNA is TGTGCCACCGAGGGCGGGAGGGCCCCCGCCGGAGATGAGCAGTTCTTC.

This clone was detected only once. The V gene is TRBV3-1 (or the pseudogene TRBV3-2), the J gene TRBJ2-1; TRBD2 matches at 13 bases. The CDR3 has 16 amino acids. Germline V lookup: CDR1 LGHDT, CDR2 YNNKEL (reference sequence). The V gene end was trimmed by 2 bases and the J gene end by 6 bases; junction bases not matched to a gene: 4. The CDR3 region has the DNA TGTGCCAGCAGCCAATGGGGGACTAGCGGGATCAATGAGCAGTTCTTC. Its protein is CASSQWGTSGINEQFF.

The V and J genes are TRBV15 and TRBJ1-3, with D tentatively TRBD1 (6 bases). Germline CDR1 is LNHNV and CDR2 is YYDKDF (reference sequence). CDR3 length equals 16 residues. The V end was cut by 0 bases, the J end by 2 bases, with 11 bases between. The CDR3 DNA follows: TGTGCCACCAGCAGAGATGCGGGGGACACTGGAAACACCATATATTTT. It encodes CATSRDAGDTGNTIYF. Drawing the rest from reference TRBV15 and TRBJ1-3, the complete variable domain is DAMVIQNPRYQVTQFGKPVTLSCSQTLNHNVMYWYQQKSSQAPKLLFHYYDKDFNNEADTPDNFQSRRPNTSFCFLDIRSPGLGDTAMYLCATSRDAGDTGNTIYFGEGSWLTVV.

This clone was observed a few times. The rearrangement uses TRBV11-2 and TRBJ2-7; TRBD1 matches 10 bases. The germline V gene encodes CDR1 SGHAT and CDR2 FQNNGV. V lost 6 bases to trimming and J lost 3 bases; unmatched junction nucleotides: 8. The CDR3 consists of 15 residues. CDR3 residues: CASRRPTGGSYEQYF. The CDR3 coding sequence is TGTGCCAGCAGACGTCCGACAGGGGGCAGCTACGAGCAGTACTTC. The variable domain in full, with the rest retrieved from reference TRBV11-2 and TRBJ2-7, is EAGVAQSPRYKIIEKRQSVAFWCNPISGHATLYWYQQILGQGPKLLIQFQNNGVVDDSQLPKDRFSAERLKGVDSTLKIQPAKLEDSAVYLCASRRPTGGSYEQYFGPGTRLTVT.

V and J are TRBV11-2 and TRBJ2-1; D ambiguous. From germline, CDR1 is SGHAT and CDR2 FQNNGV. V was trimmed by 4 bases and J by 6 bases, leaving 16 bases between them. The CDR3 runs 15 residues. The CDR3 bases are TGTGCCAGCAGCTCCCCCCGGGTCGACCGCAATGAGCAGTTCTTC. This codes for CASSSPRVDRNEQFF. The whole variable domain, remainder taken from reference TRBV11-2 and TRBJ2-1, is EAGVAQSPRYKIIEKRQSVAFWCNPISGHATLYWYQQILGQGPKLLIQFQNNGVVDDSQLPKDRFSAERLKGVDSTLKIQPAKLEDSAVYLCASSSPRVDRNEQFFGPGTRLTVL.

J is TRBJ2-7 and V is TRBV4-1; 10 bases fit TRBD1. CDR3 length: 17 residues. Germline V lookup: CDR1 MGHRA, CDR2 YSYEKL. J gave up 3 bases and V 0 bases, and 8 bases lay outside the gene matches. The CDR3: CASSQERGGTGDYEQYF. The CDR3 DNA is TGCGCCAGCAGCCAAGAACGAGGCGGGACAGGGGACTACGAGCAGTACTTC.